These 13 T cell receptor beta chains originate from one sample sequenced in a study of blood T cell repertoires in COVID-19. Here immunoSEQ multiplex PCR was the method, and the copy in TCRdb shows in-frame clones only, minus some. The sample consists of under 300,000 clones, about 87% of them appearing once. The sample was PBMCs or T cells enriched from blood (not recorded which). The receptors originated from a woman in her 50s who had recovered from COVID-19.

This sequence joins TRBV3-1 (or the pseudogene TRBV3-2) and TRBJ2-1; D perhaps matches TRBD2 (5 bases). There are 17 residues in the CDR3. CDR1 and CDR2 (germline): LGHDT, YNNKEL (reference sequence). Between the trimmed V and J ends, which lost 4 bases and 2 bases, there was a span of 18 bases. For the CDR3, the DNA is TGTGCCAGCAGCCGGTGGGGTGAGCGGATAGCCTACAATGAGCAGTTCTTC. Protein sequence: CASSRWGERIAYNEQFF.

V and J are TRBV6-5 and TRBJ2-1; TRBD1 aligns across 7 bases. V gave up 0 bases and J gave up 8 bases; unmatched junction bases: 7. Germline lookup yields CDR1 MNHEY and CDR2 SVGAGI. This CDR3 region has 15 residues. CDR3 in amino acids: CASSYSRGRPHEQFF. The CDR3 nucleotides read TGTGCCAGCAGTTACTCAAGGGGGCGACCGCATGAGCAGTTCTTC.

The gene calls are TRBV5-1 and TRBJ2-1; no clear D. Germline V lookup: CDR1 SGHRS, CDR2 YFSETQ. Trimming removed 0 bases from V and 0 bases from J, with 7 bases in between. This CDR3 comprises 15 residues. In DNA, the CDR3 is TGCGCCAGCAGCTTGGGTCCTAGCTCCTACAATGAGCAGTTCTTC. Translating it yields CASSLGPSSYNEQFF.

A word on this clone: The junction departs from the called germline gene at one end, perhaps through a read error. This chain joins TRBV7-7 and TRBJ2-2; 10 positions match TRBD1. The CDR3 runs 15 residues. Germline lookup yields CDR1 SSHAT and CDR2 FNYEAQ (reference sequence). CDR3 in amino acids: CASSLGTGANGELFF. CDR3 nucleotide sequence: TGTGCTAGCAGCTTAGGGACAGGGGCGAACGGGGAGCTGTTTTTT.

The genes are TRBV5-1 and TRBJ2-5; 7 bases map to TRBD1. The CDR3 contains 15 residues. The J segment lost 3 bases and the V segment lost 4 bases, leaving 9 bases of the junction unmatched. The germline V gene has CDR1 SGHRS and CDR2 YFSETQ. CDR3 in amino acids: CASSLERTGKETQYF. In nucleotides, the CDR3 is TGCGCCAGCAGCCTAGAACGGACAGGAAAAGAGACCCAGTACTTC.

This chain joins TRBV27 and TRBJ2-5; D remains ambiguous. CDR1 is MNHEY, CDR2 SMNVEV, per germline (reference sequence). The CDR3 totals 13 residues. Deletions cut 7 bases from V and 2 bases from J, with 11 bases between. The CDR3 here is CASKILSQETQYF. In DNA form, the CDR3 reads TGTGCCAGCAAAATTCTCTCTCAAGAGACCCAGTACTTC.

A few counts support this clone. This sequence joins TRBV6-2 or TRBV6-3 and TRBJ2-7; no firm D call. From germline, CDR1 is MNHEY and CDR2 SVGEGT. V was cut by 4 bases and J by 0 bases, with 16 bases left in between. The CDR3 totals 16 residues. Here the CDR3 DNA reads TGTGCCAGCAGTTCCGCGTACGATAGGAGCTCCTACGAGCAGTACTTC. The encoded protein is CASSSAYDRSSYEQYF.

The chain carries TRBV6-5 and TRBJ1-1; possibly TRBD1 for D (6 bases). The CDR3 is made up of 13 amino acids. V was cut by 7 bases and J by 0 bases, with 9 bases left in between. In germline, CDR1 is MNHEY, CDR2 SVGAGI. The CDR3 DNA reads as TGTGCCAGCATCGGACAGCTGAACACTGAAGCTTTCTTT. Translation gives CASIGQLNTEAFF.

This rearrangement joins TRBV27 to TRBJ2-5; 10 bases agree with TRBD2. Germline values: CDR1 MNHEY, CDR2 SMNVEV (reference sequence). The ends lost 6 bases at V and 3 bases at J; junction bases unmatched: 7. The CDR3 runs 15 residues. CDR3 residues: CASRSAGLAKETQYF. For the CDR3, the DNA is TGTGCCAGCAGATCCGCGGGACTAGCGAAAGAGACCCAGTACTTC.

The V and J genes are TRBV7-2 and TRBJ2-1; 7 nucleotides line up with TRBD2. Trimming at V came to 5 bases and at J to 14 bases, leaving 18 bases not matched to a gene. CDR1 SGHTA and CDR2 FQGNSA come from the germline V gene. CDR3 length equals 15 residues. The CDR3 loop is CASSPGGVEGGQKFF. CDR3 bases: TGTGCCAGCAGCCCTGGGGGGGTTGAGGGAGGGCAGAAGTTCTTC.

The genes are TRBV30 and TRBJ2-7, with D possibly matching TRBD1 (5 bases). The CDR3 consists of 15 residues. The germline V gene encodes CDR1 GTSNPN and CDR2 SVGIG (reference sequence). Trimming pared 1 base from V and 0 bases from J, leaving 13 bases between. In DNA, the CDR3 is TGTGCCTGGAGTGGGCGGACAACGAGCTCCTACGAGCAGTACTTC. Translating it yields CAWSGRTTSSYEQYF.

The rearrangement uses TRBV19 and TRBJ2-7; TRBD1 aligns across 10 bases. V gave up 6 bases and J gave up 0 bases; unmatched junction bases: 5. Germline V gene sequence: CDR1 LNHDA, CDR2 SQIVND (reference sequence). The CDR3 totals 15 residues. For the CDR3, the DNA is TGTGCCAGTAGCCTACGGACAGGGGGCTCCTACGAGCAGTACTTC. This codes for CASSLRTGGSYEQYF. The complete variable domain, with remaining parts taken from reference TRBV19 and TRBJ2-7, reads DGGITQSPKYLFRKEGQNVTLSCEQNLNHDAMYWYRQDPGQGLRLIYYSQIVNDFQKGDIAEGYSVSREKKESFPLTVTSAQKNPTAFYLCASSLRTGGSYEQYFGPGTRLTVT.

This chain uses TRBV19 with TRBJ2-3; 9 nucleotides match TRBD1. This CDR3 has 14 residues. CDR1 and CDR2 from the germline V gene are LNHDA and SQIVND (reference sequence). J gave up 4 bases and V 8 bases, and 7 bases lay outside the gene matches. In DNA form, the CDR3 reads TGTGCCAGTTTGGGACAGGGTAGGGCAGATACGCAGTATTTT. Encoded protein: CASLGQGRADTQYF.